What follows describes a single T cell receptor beta chain. Its matching antigen is unknown. These data originate in a study of T-cell reconstitution after alpha-beta-depleted transplantation in children. For TCRbeta, the library was prepared with unique molecular identifiers. Using its own MiXCR run on the PCR reads, TCRdb lists one record per CDR3 protein. The sample contains roughly 350,000 distinct CDR3 sequences, roughly 16% of which appear only once. Study results and caveats: The study traced high day-60 TCRbeta diversity in some patients to surviving recipient T cells and thymic progenitors. Hyperexpanded clones declined; after one year, newly produced T cells mostly supplied diversity.

The CDR3 consists of 18 residues. Deletions cut 4 bases from V and 1 base from J, with 20 bases between. The germline gives CDR1 SGHDT, CDR2 YYEEEE. Specimen: PBMCs, mostly from graft donor cells, collected 360 days after TCRalphabeta/CD19-depleted stem cell transplant. The chain employs TRBV5-6 and TRBJ2-2; D remains ambiguous. This sequence originates from a male patient between 2 and 10 years old who had a stem cell transplant for acute lymphoblastic leukemia, so the T cells may come from the graft donor. The CDR3 is CASSRIFETPRNTGELFF. Here the CDR3 DNA reads TGTGCCAGCAGCCGGATATTTGAGACACCCCGGAACACCGGGGAGCTGTTTTTT.